The 30 T cell receptor beta chains below were found in one sample sequenced in a study of T cell responses to AZD1222 COVID-19 vaccine. Profiled with immunoSEQ multiplex PCR; TCRdb holds only in-frame clones, not every one. This table holds about 55,000 clones, around 90% found once. This material consisted of peripheral blood, taken on day 0 of AZD1222 vaccination. The source is an adult in good health.

The gene calls are TRBV6-5 and TRBJ2-2; 10 nucleotides agree with TRBD1. The CDR3 runs to 15 residues. J lost 4 bases, V lost 5 bases, and 4 bases had no gene match. Germline CDR1 reads MNHEY; CDR2 reads SVGAGI. DNA of the CDR3: TGTGCCAGCAGTCGGACAGGGGGTAGCACCGGGGAGCTGTTTTTT. Its translation is CASSRTGGSTGELFF.

The chain links TRBV9 to TRBJ1-6; D may be TRBD1 (6 bases). Germline V lookup: CDR1 SGDLS, CDR2 YYNGEE. CDR3 length: 14 residues. Trimming left V 5 bases short and J 7 bases short, with 13 bases between. The CDR3 loop reads CASRGTGTNSPLHF. The DNA for the CDR3 is TGTGCCAGCAGGGGTACAGGGACCAATTCACCCCTCCACTTT.

The count of this clone is one. V is TRBV6-6 and J is TRBJ2-3; the match to TRBD2 covers 8 bases. The V segment lost 5 bases and the J segment 4 bases; nucleotides outside the gene matches: 8. Germline V gene lookup returns CDR1 MNHNY and CDR2 SVGAGI (reference sequence). The CDR3 is 15 residues long. In DNA form, the CDR3 reads TGTGCCAGCAGTACGCCGGGACTAGAGGCAGATACGCAGTATTTT. This translates into CASSTPGLEADTQYF.

J is TRBJ2-6 and V is TRBV30; D is undetermined. In germline, CDR1 is GTSNPN, CDR2 SVGIG (reference sequence). The CDR3 extends over 13 amino acids. Deletions cut 4 bases from V and 0 bases from J, with 4 bases between. Written as DNA, the CDR3 is TGTGCCTGGACAATCTCTGGGGCCAACGTCCTGACTTTC. Its translation is CAWTISGANVLTF.

This clone has just a few counts. The V gene is TRBV19, the J gene TRBJ1-1; 9 bases map to TRBD1. Trimming removed 6 bases from V and 6 bases from J; junction bases left unmatched: 8. CDR1 is LNHDA, CDR2 SQIVND, per germline (reference sequence). CDR3 size: 14 residues. CDR3 in DNA: TGTGCCAGTAGGAAAACAGGGGGCCCCCCTGAAGCTTTCTTT. The encoded protein is CASRKTGGPPEAFF.

This clone has more than one count but fewer than ten. V and J are TRBV5-1 and TRBJ2-7; a possible D gene is TRBD1 (5 bases). Germline CDR1 is SGHRS and CDR2 is YFSETQ. Trimming shortened V by 0 bases and J by 6 bases, and 10 bases separated the two germline ends. This CDR3 region has 13 residues. The CDR3: CASSLDARGEQYF. The CDR3 region has the DNA TGCGCCAGCAGCTTGGATGCAAGGGGCGAGCAGTACTTC.

The chain employs TRBV2 and TRBJ2-1, with no clear D. With 7 bases removed from V and 6 bases from J, the gap between germline ends came to 13 bases. The CDR3 has 13 residues. Germline V gives CDR1 SNHLY, CDR2 FYNNEI. The CDR3 region is CASMLDSSNEQFF. CDR3 DNA sequence: TGTGCCAGCATGCTAGATTCAAGCAATGAGCAGTTCTTC.

The rearrangement joins TRBV30 to TRBJ1-5; D might be TRBD1 (6 bases). The CDR3 extends over 14 amino acids. Trimming cost V 2 bases and J 3 bases, with 11 bases left between them. CDR1 GTSNPN and CDR2 SVGIG come from the germline V gene (reference sequence). In DNA, the CDR3 is TGTGCCTGGAGTACAGGGAATGACAATCAGCCCCAGCATTTT. This sequence encodes CAWSTGNDNQPQHF.

The J gene is TRBJ1-2, the V gene TRBV18, with a tentative D call TRBD1 (5 bases). The germline V gene encodes CDR1 KGHSH and CDR2 LQKENI. The CDR3 has 13 residues. V was pared by 6 bases and J by 4 bases, with 12 bases between. CDR3 region: CASSRQGFYGYTF. The CDR3 DNA is TGTGCCAGCTCTCGTCAGGGCTTCTATGGCTACACCTTC.

The CDR3 region has the DNA TGTGCCAGCGCCAGACAGCTGAACACTGAAGCTTTCTTT. This gives the protein CASARQLNTEAFF. The V gene is TRBV6-5, the J gene TRBJ1-1; weak D call: TRBD1 (5 bases). The length of the CDR3 is 13 residues. Germline V gene sequence: CDR1 MNHEY, CDR2 SVGAGI. Trimming left V 8 bases short and J 0 bases short, with 10 bases between.

The chain links TRBV2 to TRBJ2-1; 8 bases are a match to TRBD2. CDR1 and CDR2 from the germline V gene are SNHLY and FYNNEI. The CDR3 runs to 12 residues. The V and J ends lost 6 bases and 10 bases, in that order; junction bases with no gene match: 5. The CDR3 reads CASSDLAGEQFF. Here the CDR3 DNA reads TGTGCCAGCAGCGACCTAGCGGGCGAGCAGTTCTTC.

The chain carries TRBV7-2 and TRBJ2-7; a weak D match, TRBD2 (6 bases). The CDR3 extends over 12 amino acids. V was trimmed by 5 bases and J by 6 bases, leaving 11 bases between them. CDR1 is SGHTA and CDR2 is FQGNSA in the germline V gene. CDR3: CASSGDWGEQYF. CDR3 nucleotides: TGTGCCAGCAGCGGGGACTGGGGCGAGCAGTACTTC. The variable domain in full, with the rest retrieved from reference TRBV7-2 and TRBJ2-7, is GAGVSQSPSNKVTEKGKDVELRCDPISGHTALYWYRQSLGQGLEFLIYFQGNSAPDKSGLPSDRFSAERTGGSVSTLTIQRTQQEDSAVYLCASSGDWGEQYFGPGTRLTVT.

The gene calls are TRBV5-1 and TRBJ2-7; 8 bases agree with TRBD2. Germline-derived CDR1 and CDR2 are SGHRS and YFSETQ. This CDR3 spans 14 amino acids. The J segment lost 0 bases and the V segment lost 4 bases, leaving 3 bases of the junction unmatched. The CDR3 sequence is CASSPGLDSYEQYF. The CDR3 bases are TGCGCCAGCAGCCCGGGACTAGACTCCTACGAGCAGTACTTC.

The chain joins TRBV10-3 to TRBJ1-6; TRBD1 aligns across 7 bases. The CDR3 contains 14 residues. Losses at the gene ends were 8 bases for V and 10 bases for J; bases not matched to a gene: 11. Germline V lookup: CDR1 ENHRY, CDR2 SYGVKD. The CDR3 region has the DNA TGTGCCATCGGAGTAGACAGGGCCGGATCACCCCTCCACTTT. It translates to CAIGVDRAGSPLHF.

Note on this clone: One junction end disagrees with the germline gene, perhaps due to a read error. The V call is TRBV29-1, the J call TRBJ2-1; D uncertain. Germline V gene sequence: CDR1 SQVTM, CDR2 ANQGSEA. There are 14 residues in the CDR3. DNA for the CDR3: TGCAGCGTGGAAGGGATCGGCTCCTACAATGAGCAGTTCTTC. Translating gives CSVEGIGSYNEQFF.

The rearrangement uses TRBV27 and TRBJ2-7, with 7 bases aligning to TRBD1. The CDR3 loop spans 13 amino acids. CDR1 MNHEY and CDR2 SMNVEV come from the germline V gene (reference sequence). V lost 3 bases and J lost 7; bases outside the gene matches: 6. CDR3: CASSLADRVEQYF. In DNA, the CDR3 is TGTGCCAGCAGTTTGGCCGACAGGGTTGAGCAGTACTTC.

The J gene is TRBJ1-4, the V gene TRBV4-1; 7 bases map to TRBD1. CDR1 and CDR2 from the germline V gene are MGHRA and YSYEKL. The CDR3 is 15 amino acids. J lost 5 bases, V lost 0 bases, and 3 bases had no gene match. CDR3 coding DNA: TGCGCCAGCAGCCAAGAGGGGACAGTAAATGAAAAACTGTTTTTT. Translation: CASSQEGTVNEKLFF.

CDR3 protein: CASSYSGVEETQYF. CDR3 sequence (DNA): TGTGCCAGCAGTTACTCGGGAGTAGAAGAGACCCAGTACTTC. This chain connects TRBV6-5 to TRBJ2-5, with D perhaps matching TRBD2 (5 bases). V was pared by 0 bases and J by 3 bases, with 8 bases between. Germline CDR1 MNHEY, CDR2 SVGAGI. This CDR3 comprises 14 residues.

The V and J genes are TRBV30 and TRBJ1-6; D perhaps matches TRBD1 (5 bases). Germline assignment: CDR1 GTSNPN and CDR2 SVGIG (reference sequence). The CDR3 extends over 16 amino acids. V shed 2 bases and J shed 6 bases, with 17 bases lying between them. The CDR3 nucleotides are TGTGCCTGGAGTCCAAGACAGCCGGGAGGTAATTCACCCCTCCACTTT. Amino acid sequence: CAWSPRQPGGNSPLHF.

The chain has TRBV7-8 and TRBJ1-1; 11 bases map to TRBD1. The CDR3 extends over 15 amino acids. V gave up 1 base and J gave up 4 bases; unmatched junction bases: 2. Germline CDR1 reads SGHVS; CDR2 reads FQNEAQ. The CDR3 loop is CASSLGTGGGTEAFF. CDR3 DNA sequence: TGTGCCAGCAGCTTAGGGACAGGGGGCGGCACTGAAGCTTTCTTT.

The gene calls are TRBV27 and TRBJ2-2; 11 bases line up with TRBD2. The CDR3 has 17 amino acids. Germline V gene data show CDR1 as MNHEY and CDR2 as SMNVEV (reference sequence). Trimming took 8 bases from V and 2 from J; bases not matched to a gene: 10. The CDR3 DNA sequence: TGTGCCAGCCGCAACCTTGGGACTAGCGGTAACACCGGGGAGCTGTTTTTT. This codes for CASRNLGTSGNTGELFF.

The V gene is TRBV2, the J gene TRBJ2-7; D perhaps matches TRBD2 (6 bases). Germline values: CDR1 SNHLY, CDR2 FYNNEI. V lost 6 bases to trimming and J lost 0 bases, with 6 bases between them. The CDR3 extends over 12 amino acids. The CDR3 coding sequence is TGTGCCAGCAGGCGGGACTCCTACGAGCAGTACTTC. Protein: CASRRDSYEQYF.

This chain connects TRBV30 to TRBJ1-5; tentative D call: TRBD1 (6 bases). V lost 0 bases and J lost 1, with 10 bases in between. Germline V lookup: CDR1 GTSNPN, CDR2 SVGIG (reference sequence). The CDR3 has 15 residues. CDR3 amino acids: CAWSVGGGSNQPQHF. For the CDR3, the DNA is TGTGCCTGGAGTGTGGGGGGCGGAAGCAATCAGCCCCAGCATTTT.

The rearrangement joins TRBV5-1 to TRBJ2-7; D may be TRBD2 (6 bases). Trimming cost V 0 bases and J 7 bases, with 14 bases left between them. CDR3 length: 14 residues. Germline assignment: CDR1 SGHRS and CDR2 YFSETQ. CDR3 residues: CASSLAPSAGEQYF. The CDR3 DNA sequence: TGCGCCAGCAGCTTGGCACCTAGCGCTGGGGAGCAGTACTTC.

A note on this clone: The junction shows a germline mismatch at one end, possibly a read error. CDR3 residues: CASSKVVGNGHF. For the CDR3, the DNA is TGTGCCAGCAGTAAGGTTGTCGGGAATGGGCACTTC. The V and J genes are TRBV12-3 or TRBV12-4 and TRBJ2-4; tentative D call: TRBD2 (5 bases). The CDR3 consists of 12 residues.

This chain uses TRBV30 with TRBJ1-6, with D possibly being TRBD1 (6 bases). The germline V and J ends were trimmed by 2 bases and 14 bases, with 22 bases remaining between them. CDR1 is GTSNPN and CDR2 is SVGIG in the germline V gene (reference sequence). This CDR3 comprises 15 residues. The CDR3 region is CAWSHRGGLALTLHF. The DNA of the CDR3 is TGTGCCTGGAGTCACCGAGGGGGGTTGGCCTTAACCCTCCACTTT.

V is TRBV18 and J is TRBJ2-7; maybe TRBD2 (5 bases). Germline CDR1 and CDR2: KGHSH and LQKENI. This CDR3 is 14 amino acids long. Trimming took 2 bases from V and 3 from J, leaving 11 bases between them. CDR3 in amino acids: CASSPATSVYEQYF. The CDR3 nucleotides read TGTGCCAGCTCACCAGCCACTAGTGTCTACGAGCAGTACTTC.

This clone was counted once. The chain is built from TRBV6-2 or TRBV6-3 and TRBJ1-1; unclear D gene. The CDR3 extends over 13 amino acids. The ends were cut back, 2 bases at V and 5 bases at J, with 9 bases in the middle. Per germline, CDR1 MNHEY and CDR2 SVGEGT. The CDR3 loop reads CASSYALKTEAFF. CDR3 DNA: TGTGCCAGCAGTTACGCGTTAAAGACTGAAGCTTTCTTT.

Concerning this clone itself: The junction and the germline gene differ at one end; a read error may be behind it. The rearrangement joins TRBV12-3 or TRBV12-4 to TRBJ2-1, with TRBD2 matching over 7 bases. This CDR3 spans 13 amino acids. This chain's CDR3 is CASSLAEGNEQFF. CDR3 nucleotides: TGTGCCAGCAGTCTAGCGGAAGGGAATGAGCAGTTCTTC.

The chain has TRBV7-9 and TRBJ1-5; D call uncertain. The germline V gene encodes CDR1 SEHNR and CDR2 FQNEAQ (reference sequence). Trimming shortened V by 4 bases and J by 4 bases, and 8 bases separated the two germline ends. CDR3 length equals 13 residues. The CDR3 DNA reads as TGTGCCAGCAGCTCCGGCGGGAATCAGCCCCAGCATTTT. Its translation is CASSSGGNQPQHF.